This T cell receptor (beta chain) comes out of a study of T cell responses to AZD1222 COVID-19 vaccine. Whole-study context: Second-dose schedules of about 4 or about 12 weeks were combined.

TCRdb's table, derived via immunoSEQ multiplex PCR, lists solely in-frame clones and lacks some. Of 90,000 to 150,000 clones in the sample, about nine tenths are singletons; the top ten hold roughly 1.3%. This clone was detected only a few times. The antigen remains undetermined. The V and J ends lost 6 bases and 0 bases respectively, with 11 bases between them. CDR1 and CDR2 (germline): MNHEY, SVGEGT. CDR3 length: 14 amino acids. Study-wide results and caveats: AZD1222 recipients seropositive at baseline numbered only five or six. The study reported that nearly half of spike-specific TCRs target unmutated variant regions. Clonal diversity was possibly underestimated, and the donors were mostly white British, with more females.

Source: peripheral blood, taken on day 0 of AZD1222 vaccination. The rearrangement links TRBV6-2 or TRBV6-3 to TRBJ1-1, with unresolved D. The TCR comes from an adult in good health. The CDR3 here is CASRPPTVNTEAFF. CDR3 nucleotide sequence: TGTGCCAGCAGACCTCCAACAGTGAACACTGAAGCTTTCTTT.